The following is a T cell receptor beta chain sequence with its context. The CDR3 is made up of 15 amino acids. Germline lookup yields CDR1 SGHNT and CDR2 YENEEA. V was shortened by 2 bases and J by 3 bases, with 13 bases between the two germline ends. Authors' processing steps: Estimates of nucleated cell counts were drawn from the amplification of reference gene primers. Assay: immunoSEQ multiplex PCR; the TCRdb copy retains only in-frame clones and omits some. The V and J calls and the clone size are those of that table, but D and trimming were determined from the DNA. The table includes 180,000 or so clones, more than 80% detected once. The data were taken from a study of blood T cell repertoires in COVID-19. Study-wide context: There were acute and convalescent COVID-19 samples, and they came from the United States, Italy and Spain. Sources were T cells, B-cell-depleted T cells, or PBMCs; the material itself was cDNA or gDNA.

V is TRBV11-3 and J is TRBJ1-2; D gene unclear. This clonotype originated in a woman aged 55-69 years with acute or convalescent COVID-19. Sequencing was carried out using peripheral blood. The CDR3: CASSLSLNGDYGYTF. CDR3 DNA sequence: TGTGCCAGCAGCTTATCGTTAAACGGGGACTATGGCTACACCTTC.